This T cell receptor beta chain was obtained from a study of shared clonotypes between healthy human individuals. As for this clone: The antigen is undetermined.

Germline CDR1 and CDR2: MDHEN and SYDVKM. The germline V and J ends were trimmed by 0 bases and 2 bases, with 7 bases remaining between them. This CDR3 has 14 amino acids. The investigators split CD4+ cells into a CD45RA+ naive subset and a CD45RA-negative memory subset. The method was immunoSEQ multiplex PCR; TCRdb's version includes in-frame clones alone and lacks a portion of them. The sample records 1,500,000 or so clones, around 98.5% being singletons. Study-wide findings and caveats: Against clonotypes common to all four donors, non-shared ones had lower generation probabilities.

This chain uses TRBV28 with TRBJ1-1; D gene unclear. The sequencing input was naive CD4+ T cells sorted from blood. Subset denoted: CD45RA+ positively selected. This TCR derives from a man aged 25-45 years in good health. CDR3 in DNA: TGTGCCAGCAGTTTATGGGCAGTTAACACTGAAGCTTTCTTT. Amino acids: CASSLWAVNTEAFF.